This TCR beta chain is drawn from a study of radiotherapy plus CTLA-4 blockade in lung cancer. The method was immunoSEQ multiplex PCR; TCRdb's version includes in-frame clones alone and lacks a portion of them. Among some 73,000 clones, roughly four fifths were seen once, and the ten largest hold approximately 0.77%. The CDR3 consists of 15 residues. Per the germline V gene, CDR1 is SNHLY and CDR2 is FYNNEI. V shed 5 bases, J shed 1 base, and the junction held 4 bases outside the gene matches. The chain employs TRBV2 and TRBJ2-3, with 9 bases identical to TRBD1. Sample: peripheral blood, taken from a patient treated with radiotherapy plus ipilimumab. This clonotype was obtained from a human donor with non-small cell lung cancer who had stable disease on radiotherapy plus ipilimumab. The CDR3 spells CASSTDRGGTDTQYF. The CDR3 region has the DNA TGTGCCAGCAGTACAGACAGGGGGGGCACAGATACGCAGTATTTT.